This TCR beta chain was observed in a study of cytomegalovirus exposure and HLA in healthy donors. Note on this clone: Antigen specificity is unknown.

The study, taken as a whole, reports: TCR clusters originating in the first cohort tended to co-occur in the roughly 120 validation repertoires, according to a later analysis. Reported performance of the classifier showed diagnosis of cytomegalovirus status with high specificity and sensitivity. In vitro assays verified that three CMV-associated chains recognized CMV antigens specifically.

Assay: immunoSEQ multiplex PCR; the TCRdb copy retains only in-frame clones and omits some. In the table there are around 60,000 clones, about 94% of which are singletons. Per germline, CDR1 LNHNV and CDR2 YYDKDF (reference sequence). There are 13 residues in the CDR3. The V end was cut by 5 bases, the J end by 4 bases, with 8 bases between. What was sequenced was PBMCs. The chain uses TRBV15 and TRBJ1-4; D gene uncertain. The receptor was derived from a man aged 18 to 30 in good health and CMV-seropositive. The CDR3 bases are TGTGCCACCAGCCGCGGTCTTAATGAAAAACTGTTTTTT. Protein product: CATSRGLNEKLFF.